A selection of T cell receptor beta chains follows, all from one sample in a study of T cells in tuberculosis. Method: immunoSEQ multiplex PCR; TCRdb's copy keeps in-frame clones and lacks some. The sample yields some 90,000 clones, about nine tenths seen once. The sample comprised CD1b-GMM tetramer-negative cells sorted from PBMCs. The receptor source for this set is an adult woman with latent tuberculosis. CDR3s include the opening cysteine and the closing phenylalanine or tryptophan. A D gene is named only where the DNA matches it firmly. Some rows have no size entry. The others give once, few or many, or a class for an expanded clone.

j_gene: TRBJ1-2
d_gene: -
len: 16
v_gene: TRBV2
abundance: -
CDR3nt: TGTGCCAGCAGTGAGCCAGGGCGGTGGGGGGACTATGGCTACACCTTC
CDR3aa: CASSEPGRWGDYGYTF

j_gene: TRBJ1-1
d_gene: TRBD1
len: 17
v_gene: TRBV5-1
abundance: few
CDR3nt: TGCGCCAGCAGCTTGAAGGACAGGGTAAACCTAAACACTGAAGCTTTCTTT
CDR3aa: CASSLKDRVNLNTEAFF

j_gene: TRBJ1-2
d_gene: -
len: 13
v_gene: TRBV27
abundance: -
CDR3nt: TGTGCCAGCAGTTCCCCTCGGGCGGGCCGCTACACCTTC
CDR3aa: CASSSPRAGRYTF

j_gene: TRBJ1-1
d_gene: TRBD1
len: 14
v_gene: TRBV2
abundance: -
CDR3nt: TGTGCCAGCACCCAGGGGGGCAGTAGCACTGAAGCTTTCTTT
CDR3aa: CASTQGGSSTEAFF

j_gene: TRBJ1-5
d_gene: TRBD1
len: 16
v_gene: TRBV28
abundance: -
CDR3nt: TGTGCCAGCAGTTTCACTGGGACAGGAAGCCATCAGCCCCAGCATTTT
CDR3aa: CASSFTGTGSHQPQHF

j_gene: TRBJ1-2
d_gene: -
len: 13
v_gene: TRBV7-9
abundance: few
CDR3nt: TGTGCCAGCAGCTCGCGCGCTAACTATGGCTACACCTTC
CDR3aa: CASSSRANYGYTF

j_gene: TRBJ2-1
d_gene: -
len: 15
v_gene: TRBV5-4
abundance: -
CDR3nt: TGTGCCAGCAGCTCCGGACGGGGGACCCACAATGAGCAGTTCTTC
CDR3aa: CASSSGRGTHNEQFF

j_gene: TRBJ2-5
d_gene: -
len: 14
v_gene: TRBV19
abundance: -
CDR3nt: TGTGCCAGTAGTACGGGAGGGACAGCCGAGACCCAGTACTTC
CDR3aa: CASSTGGTAETQYF

j_gene: TRBJ2-3
d_gene: -
len: 14
v_gene: TRBV2
abundance: -
CDR3nt: TGTGCCACCGCCGCCCCTACCCCCACAGATACGCAGTATTTT
CDR3aa: CATAAPTPTDTQYF

j_gene: TRBJ1-4
d_gene: TRBD1
len: 15
v_gene: TRBV12-5
abundance: once
CDR3nt: TGTGCTAGTGGTCTTGGGGACAGAAATAATGAAAAACTGTTTTTT
CDR3aa: CASGLGDRNNEKLFF